The sequence of this T cell receptor (beta chain) was determined in a study of shared clonotypes between healthy human individuals. The table lists this clone with a count of one. Its specificity is unknown. Study-wide results and limits: A handful of donors showed sharing of approximately 4.7% of naive CD4 clonotypes. Depth of sequencing was expected to influence donor clonotype sharing. Memory subsets generally showed smaller estimated richness than naive subsets did.

The investigators split CD4+ cells into a CD45RA+ naive subset and a CD45RA-negative memory subset. Some clones are missing from TCRdb's copy, which holds only in-frame ones; the method was immunoSEQ multiplex PCR. In the table there are 2 million to 2.5 million clones, around 90% of which are singletons. CDR3 length: 17 amino acids. The V end was cut by 4 bases, the J end by 7 bases, with 23 bases between. Germline CDR1 MDHEN, CDR2 SYDVKM. V and J are TRBV28 and TRBJ1-5, with D possibly TRBD1 on 5 matching bases. Sequences were obtained from naive CD4+ T cells from PBMCs. As for subset: CD45RA+ positively selected. This clonotype was sampled from a man aged 18 to 29 in good health. Some clones in this sample may be carry-over from other donors' samples. This CDR3 is CASSSVRFGRERQPQHF. In nucleotides, the CDR3 is TGTGCCAGCAGTTCCGTAAGATTCGGCAGGGAGAGGCAGCCCCAGCATTTT.